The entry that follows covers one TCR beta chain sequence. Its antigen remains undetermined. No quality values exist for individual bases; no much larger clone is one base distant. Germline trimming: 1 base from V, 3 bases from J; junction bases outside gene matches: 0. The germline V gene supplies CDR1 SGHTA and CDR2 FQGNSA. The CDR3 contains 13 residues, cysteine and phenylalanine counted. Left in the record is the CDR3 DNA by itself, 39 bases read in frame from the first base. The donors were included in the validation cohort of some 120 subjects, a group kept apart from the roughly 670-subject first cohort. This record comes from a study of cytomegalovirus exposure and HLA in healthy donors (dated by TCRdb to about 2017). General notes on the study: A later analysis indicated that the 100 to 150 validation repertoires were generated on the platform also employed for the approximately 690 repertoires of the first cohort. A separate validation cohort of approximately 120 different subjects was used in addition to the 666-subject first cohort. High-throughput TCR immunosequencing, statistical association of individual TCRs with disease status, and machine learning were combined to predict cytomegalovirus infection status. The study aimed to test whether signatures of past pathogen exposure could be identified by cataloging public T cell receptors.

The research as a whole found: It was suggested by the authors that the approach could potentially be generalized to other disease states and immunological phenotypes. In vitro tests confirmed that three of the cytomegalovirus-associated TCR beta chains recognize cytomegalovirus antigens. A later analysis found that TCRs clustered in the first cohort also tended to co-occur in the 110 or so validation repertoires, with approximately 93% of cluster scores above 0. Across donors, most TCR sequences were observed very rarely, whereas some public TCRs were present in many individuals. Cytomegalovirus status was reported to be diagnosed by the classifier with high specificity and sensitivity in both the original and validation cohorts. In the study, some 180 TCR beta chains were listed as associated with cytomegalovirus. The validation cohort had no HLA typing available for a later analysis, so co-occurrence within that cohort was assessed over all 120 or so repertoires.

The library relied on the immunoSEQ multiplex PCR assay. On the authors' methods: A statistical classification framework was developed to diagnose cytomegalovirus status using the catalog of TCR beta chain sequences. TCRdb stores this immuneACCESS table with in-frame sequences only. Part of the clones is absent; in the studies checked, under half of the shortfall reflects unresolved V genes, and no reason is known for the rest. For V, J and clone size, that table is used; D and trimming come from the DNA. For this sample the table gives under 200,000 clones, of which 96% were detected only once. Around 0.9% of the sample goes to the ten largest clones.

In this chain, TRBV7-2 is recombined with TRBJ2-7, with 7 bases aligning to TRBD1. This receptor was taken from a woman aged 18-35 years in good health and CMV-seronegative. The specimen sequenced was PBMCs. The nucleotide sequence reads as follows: TGTGCCAGCAGCTTAGGGACAGGCTACGAGCAGTACTTC. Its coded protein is CASSLGTGYEQYF.